What follows are 20 T cell receptor beta chains derived from one specimen sequenced in a study of identical twins. Each CDR3 protein gets one entry after TCRdb re-called the 5' RACE reads with MiXCR. The sample has over 200,000 distinct CDR3 sequences; 6.5% to 8% are singletons. These data were also filed under a second study, of T cells expressing NK-cell markers.

Sequencing used CD8+ T cells sorted from blood. All receptors derive from a woman between 18 and 29 years old in good health.

The chain uses TRBV4-1 and TRBJ2-5, with D possibly being TRBD1 or TRBD2 (5 bases each). V was shortened by 0 bases and J by 6 bases, with 20 bases between the two germline ends. This CDR3 has 17 amino acids. The germline gives CDR1 MGHRA, CDR2 YSYEKL. The CDR3 reads CASSQEGGGGPGQTQYF. CDR3 nucleotide sequence: TGCGCCAGCAGCCAAGAAGGAGGTGGCGGGCCGGGACAGACCCAGTACTTC.

This clonotype was observed a handful of times. The J gene is TRBJ2-5, the V gene TRBV12-3 or TRBV12-4; TRBD1 matches 7 bases. CDR3 length equals 15 residues. With V trimmed by 6 bases and J by 5 bases, 12 bases remained unmatched. The CDR3 spells CASRSKRGREETQYF. CDR3 nucleotide sequence: TGTGCCAGCAGATCGAAGAGGGGGCGCGAGGAGACCCAGTACTTC.

This clonotype was counted ten times or more. V gene TRBV6-4 combines with J gene TRBJ2-1, with a tentative D call TRBD1 (6 bases). CDR1 and CDR2 from the germline V gene are MRHNA and SNTAGT. This CDR3 has 13 residues. V gave up 4 bases and J gave up 5 bases, with 9 bases separating them. CDR3 coding DNA: TGTGCCAGCAGTGGACAGGCAAACAATGAGCAGTTCTTC. It yields the protein CASSGQANNEQFF.

This clonotype was found many times. V and J are TRBV11-2 and TRBJ2-7; 9 nucleotides line up with TRBD1. V dropped 1 base and J dropped 2; count of bases not matched to a gene: 6. CDR1 and CDR2 (germline): SGHAT, FQNNGV. The CDR3 consists of 16 residues. CDR3 region: CASSLVRGQGPYEQYF. For the CDR3, the DNA is TGTGCCAGCAGCTTAGTAAGGGGACAGGGACCCTACGAGCAGTACTTC. Looking up the rest from reference TRBV11-2 and TRBJ2-7 gives the full variable domain: EAGVAQSPRYKIIEKRQSVAFWCNPISGHATLYWYQQILGQGPKLLIQFQNNGVVDDSQLPKDRFSAERLKGVDSTLKIQPAKLEDSAVYLCASSLVRGQGPYEQYFGPGTRLTVT.

This clonotype was observed a few times. The V gene is TRBV13, the J gene TRBJ1-1; 9 bases are a match to TRBD1. CDR3 size: 15 residues. CDR1 and CDR2 (germline): PRHDT, FYEKMQ (reference sequence). V lost 5 bases and J lost 7; bases outside the gene matches: 11. CDR3 sequence (DNA): TGTGCCAGCAGCCCCAGGACAGGGGAGGGCATTGAAGCTTTCTTT. It yields the protein CASSPRTGEGIEAFF.

This clonotype was picked up many times. V usage is TRBV12-3 or TRBV12-4 and J usage is TRBJ2-7; D is possibly TRBD1 (6 bases). This CDR3 has 13 residues. V lost 4 bases and J 2 bases, leaving 9 bases between the germline ends. This chain's CDR3 is CASSSTGTYEQYF. In DNA, the CDR3 is TGTGCCAGCAGTTCTACAGGGACCTACGAGCAGTACTTC.

This clonotype occurred once. V usage is TRBV12-3 or TRBV12-4 and J usage is TRBJ2-5; 14 bases map to TRBD2. V lost 6 bases and J lost 5; bases outside the gene matches: 11. The CDR3 loop spans 17 amino acids. The CDR3 region has the DNA TGTGCCAGCAGATTAAGACTAGCGGGGGGGCGGAGGGAGACCCAGTACTTC. Encoded protein: CASRLRLAGGRRETQYF.

The rearrangement links TRBV7-8 to TRBJ2-5; D remains ambiguous. The CDR3 length is 15 residues. Deletions cut 1 base from V and 5 bases from J, with 14 bases between. Germline loops: CDR1 SGHVS, CDR2 FQNEAQ. The CDR3 loop is CASSLGAVLGETQYF. CDR3 coding DNA: TGTGCCAGCAGCTTAGGGGCGGTGTTGGGGGAGACCCAGTACTTC.

This clonotype was picked up a small number of times. V gene TRBV7-9 combines with J gene TRBJ2-1, with no clear D. CDR3 length equals 11 residues. Trimming pared 5 bases from V and 13 bases from J, leaving 12 bases between. The germline V gene encodes CDR1 SEHNR and CDR2 FQNEAQ (reference sequence). The CDR3, as DNA: TGTGCCAGCAGCGATAAGGTGGTTCAGTTCTTC. This translates into CASSDKVVQFF.

The CDR3, as DNA: TGTGCCATCTGCGACAGACCCAATCAGCCCCAGCATTTT. It translates to CAICDRPNQPQHF. The rearrangement uses TRBV10-3 and TRBJ1-5, with TRBD1 as a possible D gene (5 bases). CDR1 is ENHRY, CDR2 SYGVKD, per germline. Trimming stripped 8 bases from V and 3 bases from J, with 11 bases between. This CDR3 has 13 residues.

V is TRBV4-2 and J is TRBJ1-5; 7 bases match TRBD1. CDR3 length: 15 residues. Per the germline V gene, CDR1 is LGHNA and CDR2 is YNFKEQ. J gave up 3 bases and V 1 base, and 3 bases lay outside the gene matches. The CDR3 loop is CASSQGQGLNQPQHF. DNA of the CDR3: TGTGCCAGCAGCCAAGGACAGGGTCTCAATCAGCCCCAGCATTTT.

This clonotype appeared a few times. The chain carries TRBV10-2 and TRBJ2-7, with a tentative D call TRBD2 (6 bases). Trimming pared 3 bases from V and 12 bases from J, leaving 12 bases between. Germline V CDR1 and CDR2: WSHSY, SAAADI. This CDR3 spans 11 amino acids. The CDR3 spells CASSEGGRWYF. CDR3 in DNA: TGCGCCAGCAGTGAAGGAGGGAGATGGTACTTC.

The V and J genes are TRBV15 and TRBJ1-5, with unresolved D. Germline V gene lookup returns CDR1 LNHNV and CDR2 YYDKDF (reference sequence). CDR3 length: 15 residues. V lost 0 bases and J 4 bases, leaving 10 bases between the germline ends. This chain's CDR3 is CATSRDRAGNQPQHF. The CDR3 DNA reads TGTGCCACCAGCAGAGATAGGGCAGGAAATCAGCCCCAGCATTTT.

This clonotype was recorded at least ten times. The chain has TRBV15 and TRBJ2-3; 8 bases map to TRBD1. J gave up 3 bases and V 2 bases, and 4 bases lay outside the gene matches. The CDR3 has 15 amino acids. CDR1 and CDR2 from the germline V gene are LNHNV and YYDKDF (reference sequence). This CDR3 is CATSRSGQVTDTQYF. For the CDR3, the DNA is TGTGCCACCAGCAGATCGGGACAGGTAACAGATACGCAGTATTTT.

The J gene is TRBJ2-7, the V gene TRBV2; 9 nucleotides line up with TRBD2. J was trimmed by 2 bases and V by 4 bases; bases with no gene match: 3. CDR3 length: 14 amino acids. Germline V CDR1 and CDR2: SNHLY, FYNNEI. The CDR3, as DNA: TGTGCCAGCAGTGGTAGCGGGAGTCCCTACGAGCAGTACTTC. Its translation is CASSGSGSPYEQYF.

The rearrangement uses TRBV11-2 and TRBJ2-1; D unclear. The V gene's germline CDR1 is SGHAT and CDR2 FQNNGV. V was trimmed by 4 bases and J by 11 bases, leaving 12 bases between them. This CDR3 comprises 12 residues. CDR3 DNA sequence: TGTGCCAGCAGCTACGACTCCGTGCAGCAGTTCTTC. Its translation is CASSYDSVQQFF.

The chain combines TRBV7-9 with TRBJ1-1, with a possible D match to TRBD1 (6 bases). The CDR3 covers 14 residues. Germline CDR1 and CDR2: SEHNR and FQNEAQ (reference sequence). V shed 7 bases and J shed 5 bases, with 17 bases lying between them. CDR3 protein: CASMIQGSVTEAFF. The CDR3 DNA reads TGTGCCAGCATGATACAGGGATCGGTAACTGAAGCTTTCTTT.

This clonotype has a count of ten or more. The chain carries TRBV20-1 and TRBJ1-4; 11 bases line up with TRBD1. This CDR3 region has 16 residues. V dropped 2 bases and J dropped 1; count of bases not matched to a gene: 3. Germline V gives CDR1 DFQATT, CDR2 SNEGSKA (reference sequence). The DNA for the CDR3 is TGCAGTGCTAGAACGGACAGGGGGCGAACTAATGAAAAACTGTTTTTT. The encoded protein is CSARTDRGRTNEKLFF.

This clonotype has more than one count but fewer than ten. This chain joins TRBV29-1 and TRBJ2-2, with D unclear. Germline-derived CDR1 and CDR2 are SQVTM and ANQGSEA. The CDR3 runs to 11 residues. V lost 5 bases and J lost 3, with 4 bases in between. CDR3 protein: CSVWYTGELFF. CDR3 nucleotides: TGCAGCGTTTGGTACACCGGGGAGCTGTTTTTT.

In this sample, this clonotype turned up many times. The chain carries TRBV3-1 and TRBJ2-5; 9 bases align to TRBD1. Trimming took 5 bases from V and 3 from J; bases not matched to a gene: 4. This CDR3 contains 14 residues. Per the germline V gene, CDR1 is LGHDT and CDR2 is YNNKEL (reference sequence). The CDR3 region has the DNA TGTGCCAGCAGCGACGACAGGGGGAAAGAGACCCAGTACTTC. Protein sequence: CASSDDRGKETQYF.